The rows below give T cell receptor beta chains drawn from one sample of a study of blood T cell repertoires in COVID-19. TCRdb keeps only in-frame clones here, not all; method: immunoSEQ multiplex PCR. There are 250,000 to 300,000 clones in the sample; around 80% occur only once, and 5.7% lies in the top ten. Input material: peripheral blood. The receptors here all came from an elderly man with acute or convalescent COVID-19. Each CDR3 is given with its conserved first and last residue. Fields, in order: V gene, D gene, clone size, J gene, CDR3 protein, CDR3 DNA. D genes are given only for firm matches. The size field is filled for only some rows; it gives once, few, many or a size class.

>TRBV3-1/TRBV3-2|TRBD1|.|TRBJ2-5
CASSDTGQGGETQYF
TGTGCCAGCAGCGATACCGGACAGGGCGGGGAGACCCAGTACTTC
>TRBV5-1|TRBD1|.|TRBJ2-7
CASSNGQGYEQYF
TGCGCCAGCAGCAACGGACAGGGTTACGAGCAGTACTTC
>TRBV5-1|.|few|TRBJ2-2
CASSPRDFNTGELFF
TGCGCCAGCAGCCCCCGTGACTTTAACACCGGGGAGCTGTTTTTT
>TRBV3-1/TRBV3-2|TRBD2|.|TRBJ2-1
CASSQGRTSGLVGYEQFF
TGTGCCAGCAGCCAAGGTAGGACTAGCGGGCTTGTTGGGTATGAGCAGTTCTTC
>TRBV30|TRBD2|few|TRBJ2-7
CAWGGTSGTIDEQYF
TGTGCCTGGGGGGGGACTAGCGGGACGATCGACGAGCAGTACTTC
>TRBV18|TRBD1|.|TRBJ2-2
CASSPGTVNTGELFF
TGTGCCAGCTCACCAGGGACAGTGAACACCGGGGAGCTGTTTTTT
>TRBV21-1|.|.|TRBJ1-4
CASNFGQGIEKLFF
.
>TRBV6-5|TRBD1|.|TRBJ1-2
CASSPDRGDYGYTF
TGTGCCAGCAGCCCGGACAGGGGTGACTATGGCTACACCTTC
>TRBV29-1|TRBD2|.|TRBJ2-3
CSVGGLAGVTDTQYF
TGCAGCGTTGGAGGACTAGCGGGAGTTACAGATACGCAGTATTTT
>TRBV5-1|TRBD1|.|TRBJ1-2
CASSLVTGANYGYTF
TGCGCCAGCAGCTTGGTAACAGGGGCGAACTATGGCTACACCTTC
>TRBV6-5|.|.|TRBJ1-2
CASRSTDRLYGYTF
TGTGCCAGCAGATCAACGGACAGACTCTATGGCTACACCTTC
>TRBV19|.|few|TRBJ2-7
CASSMGLPYEQYF
TGTGCCAGTAGTATGGGACTCCCCTACGAGCAGTACTTC
>TRBV10-2|.|once|TRBJ1-5
CASSESRTRSNQPQHF
TGCGCCAGCAGTGAGTCGAGGACACGGAGCAATCAGCCCCAGCATTTT
>TRBV7-9|TRBD2|.|TRBJ2-2
CASRPTSGQNTGELFF
TGTGCCAGCAGACCCACTAGCGGCCAGAACACCGGGGAGCTGTTTTTT
>TRBV3-1/TRBV3-2|.|.|TRBJ1-2
CASTNLPSDYGYTF
TGTGCCAGCACCAACCTCCCGAGCGACTATGGCTACACCTTC
>TRBV5-1|.|once|TRBJ2-1
CASSLGHRTRFYNEQFF
TGCGCCAGCAGCCTGGGACACCGGACTAGATTCTACAATGAGCAGTTCTTC
>TRBV11-1|TRBD1|.|TRBJ2-7
CASSRDRGGYEQYF
TGTGCCAGCAGCCGTGACAGGGGGGGTTACGAGCAGTACTTC
>TRBV7-2|TRBD2|.|TRBJ2-3
CASSPKRGPRDTQYF
TGTGCCAGCAGCCCGAAGCGGGGGCCTCGGGATACGCAGTATTTT
>TRBV28|.|few|TRBJ1-6
CASLRDRYSPLHF
TGTGCCAGTCTAAGAGACAGGTATTCACCCCTCCACTTT
>TRBV2|TRBD1|.|TRBJ1-4
CASKGQGGEKLFF
TGTGCCAGCAAGGGACAGGGTGGAGAAAAACTGTTTTTT
>TRBV6-2/TRBV6-3|.|.|TRBJ1-1
CASSGTFTEAFF
TGTGCCAGCAGCGGGACTTTTACTGAAGCTTTCTTT
>TRBV27|.|.|TRBJ1-4
CASSRGEKLFF
TGTGCCAGCAGTCGGGGTGAAAAACTGTTTTTT
>TRBV27|TRBD2|.|TRBJ2-7
CASSFTSPSGIHEQYF
TGTGCCAGCAGTTTTACCTCTCCTAGCGGGATTCACGAGCAGTACTTC
>TRBV9|.|medium-sized|TRBJ2-7
CASSAGQTVYEQYF
TGTGCCAGCAGCGCGGGACAAACTGTCTACGAGCAGTACTTC
>TRBV6-5|TRBD1|.|TRBJ2-2
CASKPTGHTGELFF
TGTGCCAGCAAACCGACAGGGCACACCGGGGAGCTGTTTTTT
>TRBV3-1/TRBV3-2|TRBD1|.|TRBJ2-3
CASSQQQGRDTQYF
TGTGCCAGCAGCCAACAACAGGGGAGAGATACGCAGTATTTT
>TRBV7-3|.|.|TRBJ2-1
CASSTSGNSYNEQFF
TGTGCCAGCAGCACCAGCGGTAACTCCTACAATGAGCAGTTCTTC
>TRBV4-2|.|.|TRBJ1-4
CASSQEGLQDGYEKLFF
TGTGCCAGCAGCCAAGAGGGCCTACAGGATGGTTACGAAAAACTGTTTTTT
>TRBV28|TRBD1|.|TRBJ1-5
CASSSPGQGRQPQHF
TGTGCCAGCAGTTCCCCGGGACAGGGACGGCAGCCCCAGCATTTT
>TRBV19|TRBD2|.|TRBJ2-1
CASSIGTSWSEQFF
TGTGCCAGTAGTATCGGGACTAGCTGGAGTGAGCAGTTCTTC
>TRBV2|.|.|TRBJ1-5
CASSPKQGLSNQPQHF
TGTGCCAGCAGCCCCAAACAGGGCCTTAGCAATCAGCCCCAGCATTTT
>TRBV15|TRBD1|.|TRBJ1-2
CATSAPGQGRGYGYTF
TGTGCCACCAGCGCCCCCGGACAGGGGAGAGGCTATGGCTACACCTTC
>TRBV12-3/TRBV12-4|.|.|TRBJ1-2
CASSLQGYYGYTF
TGTGCCAGCAGCCTTCAGGGGTACTATGGCTACACCTTC
>TRBV2|TRBD1|.|TRBJ2-7
CASRAGTGDGEQYF
TGTGCCAGCAGGGCGGGGACAGGGGATGGGGAGCAGTACTTC
>TRBV6-5|TRBD2|.|TRBJ2-7
CASTQGLAGGSEQYF
TGTGCCAGCACCCAGGGACTAGCGGGAGGCTCCGAGCAGTACTTC
>TRBV29-1|TRBD2|.|TRBJ2-7
CSVEGLAGGASYEQYF
TGCAGCGTTGAAGGTCTAGCGGGAGGCGCATCCTACGAGCAGTACTTC
>TRBV27|TRBD1|.|TRBJ1-5
CASRGQGNQPQHF
TGTGCCAGCAGAGGACAGGGGAATCAGCCCCAGCATTTT
>TRBV3-1/TRBV3-2|TRBD1|.|TRBJ1-2
CASSRGQGTLYGYTF
TGTGCCAGCAGCCGTGGACAGGGAACACTCTATGGCTACACCTTC
>TRBV7-2|TRBD1|.|TRBJ2-5
CASSSGQGAVQETQYF
TGTGCCAGCAGCTCGGGACAGGGGGCCGTCCAAGAGACCCAGTACTTC
>TRBV19|TRBD1|.|TRBJ1-6
CASRGTGRQSPLHF
TGTGCCAGTAGGGGGACAGGTAGACAATCACCCCTCCACTTT
>TRBV6-5|.|.|TRBJ2-1
CASTLSGEQFF
TGTGCCAGCACTCTTTCGGGGGAGCAGTTCTTC
>TRBV9|.|.|TRBJ2-5
CASSVGDDRPQETQYF
TGTGCCAGCAGCGTAGGAGATGACAGGCCCCAAGAGACCCAGTACTTC
>TRBV5-1|.|.|TRBJ1-6
CASRTGGISSSYNSPLHF
TGCGCCAGCAGAACCGGGGGAATCTCGAGCTCCTATAATTCACCCCTCCACTTT
>TRBV5-5|.|.|TRBJ2-3
CASSLGGVFTRLTDTQYF
TGTGCCAGCAGCTTGGGGGGAGTTTTCACACGGCTCACAGATACGCAGTATTTT
>TRBV3-1/TRBV3-2|.|.|TRBJ2-1
CASSQDWLYNEQFF
TGTGCCAGCAGCCAAGATTGGCTGTACAATGAGCAGTTCTTC
>TRBV18|.|.|TRBJ1-4
CASSPPGSQGREKLFF
TGTGCCAGCTCACCACCGGGTTCGCAGGGCAGAGAAAAACTGTTTTTT
>TRBV30|TRBD1|.|TRBJ1-5
CAWSVLGGLGQPQHF
TGTGCCTGGAGTGTACTAGGGGGCCTAGGTCAGCCCCAGCATTTT
>TRBV30|.|few|TRBJ1-4
CAWSVEGQPREKLFF
TGTGCCTGGAGTGTAGAGGGACAACCTCGGGAAAAACTGTTTTTT
>TRBV7-9|TRBD1|few|TRBJ2-3
CASSSGQGRTDTQYF
TGTGCCAGCAGCTCAGGACAGGGCAGAACAGATACGCAGTATTTT
>TRBV28|TRBD2|.|TRBJ2-2
CASCLGGTNTGELFF
TGTGCCAGCTGCCTCGGGGGGACGAACACCGGGGAGCTGTTTTTT
>TRBV5-5|.|.|TRBJ1-2
CASSSHGGINTF
TGTGCCAGCAGTTCACACGGCGGGATCAACACCTTC
>TRBV28|TRBD1|.|TRBJ1-1
CASSGQGGNTEAFF
TGTGCCAGCAGTGGACAGGGTGGGAACACTGAAGCTTTCTTT
>TRBV7-8|.|.|TRBJ1-5
CASTQNNQPQHF
TGTGCCAGCACCCAGAATAACCAGCCCCAGCATTTT